Following are 18 T cell receptor beta chains from one sample sequenced in a study of PD-1 blockade in classical Hodgkin lymphoma. The data were produced by immunoSEQ multiplex PCR, yet TCRdb's version contains in-frame clones alone and is incomplete. The sample has around 50,000 clones; approximately 91% are singletons. Sample time point: newly diagnosed, previously untreated cHL patient sample. The sequencing sample was made of peripheral blood mononuclear cells (PBMCs). These receptors were taken from a human donor with classical Hodgkin lymphoma.

The chain links TRBV20-1 to TRBJ2-5; no clear D. This CDR3 is 11 amino acids long. Looked up from germline, CDR1 is DFQATT and CDR2 is SNEGSKA (reference sequence). Trimming left V 6 bases short and J 5 bases short, with 10 bases between. CDR3 DNA sequence: TGCAGTGCCCCCTTTGGGGAGACCCAGTACTTC. Translation: CSAPFGETQYF.

This rearrangement joins TRBV6-6 to TRBJ2-2; D not resolved. The CDR3 runs 13 residues. Trimming took off 0 bases at V and 6 bases at J, with 5 bases between the two ends. The germline CDR1 and CDR2 sequences are MNHNY and SVGAGI (reference sequence). CDR3 in DNA: TGTGCCAGCAGTTACTCGATGGCCGGGGAGCTGTTTTTT. Translating gives CASSYSMAGELFF.

The rearrangement links TRBV2 to TRBJ2-1, with D tentatively TRBD1 (6 bases). Germline values: CDR1 SNHLY, CDR2 FYNNEI. CDR3 length: 14 residues. V lost 5 bases, J lost 6 bases, and 14 bases lay in between. CDR3 in DNA: TGTGCCAGCAGTTTGGGCCTAGGGGGCAATGAGCAGTTCTTC. This translates into CASSLGLGGNEQFF.

The CDR3 coding sequence is TGTGCCAGCAGTGCGGACAGGGTGGGCGAGCAGTACTTC. Its protein is CASSADRVGEQYF. The V and J genes are TRBV25-1 and TRBJ2-7, with 8 bases aligning to TRBD1. The CDR3 is 13 amino acids. Germline V gene data show CDR1 as MGHDK and CDR2 as SYGVNS. V dropped 4 bases and J dropped 6; count of bases not matched to a gene: 5.

This sequence joins TRBV27 and TRBJ2-1; unclear D gene. Per the germline V gene, CDR1 is MNHEY and CDR2 is SMNVEV (reference sequence). The CDR3 covers 16 residues. Trimming cost V 5 bases and J 1 base, with 15 bases left between them. The CDR3 loop is CASSPFSSGSYNEQFF. DNA for the CDR3: TGTGCCAGCAGTCCGTTTAGTAGTGGGTCCTACAATGAGCAGTTCTTC.

V usage is TRBV28 and J usage is TRBJ2-1; the D gene is possibly TRBD2 (8 bases). CDR1 is MDHEN, CDR2 SYDVKM, per germline. Trimming stripped 6 bases from V and 6 bases from J, with 18 bases between. This CDR3 spans 15 amino acids. CDR3 region: CASSFPGGGINEQFF. In DNA form, the CDR3 reads TGTGCCAGCAGCTTCCCGGGAGGGGGCATCAATGAGCAGTTCTTC.

This clone was detected once. This chain links TRBV7-2 with TRBJ2-5; D gene unclear. CDR1 is SGHTA and CDR2 is FQGNSA in the germline V gene. This CDR3 is built from 14 residues. Trimming removed 1 base from V and 6 bases from J, with 12 bases in between. CDR3 bases: TGTGCCAGCAGCTTAGAGTCCACCTCCAAGACCCAGTACTTC. This codes for CASSLESTSKTQYF.

This chain connects TRBV9 to TRBJ1-2, with D hard to call. V gave up 0 bases and J gave up 3 bases, with 9 bases separating them. CDR3 size: 14 residues. CDR1 and CDR2 from the germline V gene are SGDLS and YYNGEE. The CDR3 region is CASSVGGVDYGYTF. The CDR3 nucleotides are TGTGCCAGCAGCGTAGGGGGTGTCGACTATGGCTACACCTTC.

The CDR3 spells CASSERQAEAFF. In DNA, the CDR3 is TGTGCCAGCAGTGAGAGGCAAGCTGAAGCTTTCTTT. This rearrangement joins TRBV2 to TRBJ1-1, with no clear D. The CDR3 is made up of 12 amino acids. Per the germline V gene, CDR1 is SNHLY and CDR2 is FYNNEI. Trimming removed 3 bases at V and 6 bases at J, with 8 bases between.

This chain uses TRBV7-9 with TRBJ1-5; no clear D gene. The V end was cut by 3 bases, the J end by 5 bases, with 11 bases between. CDR3 size: 14 residues. Germline CDR1 and CDR2: SEHNR and FQNEAQ (reference sequence). CDR3 protein: CASSFGGRDQPQHF. The CDR3 nucleotides read TGTGCCAGCAGCTTCGGAGGGAGGGATCAGCCCCAGCATTTT.

This chain uses TRBV4-2 with TRBJ2-1; a weak D match, TRBD2 (5 bases). This CDR3 spans 17 amino acids. V gave up 1 base and J gave up 0 bases, with 13 bases separating them. CDR1 is LGHNA and CDR2 is YNFKEQ in the germline V gene. The CDR3 nucleotides read TGTGCCAGCAGCCAAGGTTGGTTTGGGAGCTCCTACAATGAGCAGTTCTTC. This gives the protein CASSQGWFGSSYNEQFF.

The chain links TRBV4-1 to TRBJ2-3, with TRBD2 identical over 10 bases. J gave up 1 base and V 0 bases, and 7 bases lay outside the gene matches. There are 18 residues in the CDR3. The V gene's germline CDR1 is MGHRA and CDR2 YSYEKL. The CDR3 bases are TGCGCCAGCAGCCAAGAGGCCCCCGGGACTAGCGGCACAGATACGCAGTATTTT. This gives the protein CASSQEAPGTSGTDTQYF.

The chain couples TRBV11-1 to TRBJ1-3; D unresolved. The CDR3 is 11 residues long. V was trimmed by 1 base and J by 5 bases, leaving 0 bases between them. Germline-derived CDR1 and CDR2 are SGHAT and FQDESV (reference sequence). This CDR3 is CASSLGNTIYF. The CDR3 DNA reads TGTGCCAGCAGCTTAGGAAACACCATATATTTT.

V gene TRBV5-1 combines with J gene TRBJ2-3; a weak D match, TRBD1 (7 bases). Trimming took off 4 bases at V and 0 bases at J, with 15 bases between the two ends. The germline V gene encodes CDR1 SGHRS and CDR2 YFSETQ. The CDR3 is made up of 16 amino acids. The CDR3 protein is CASSARGASSTDTQYF. The CDR3 bases are TGCGCCAGCAGCGCCAGGGGGGCCTCTAGCACAGATACGCAGTATTTT.

V usage is TRBV5-1 and J usage is TRBJ1-4; D gene uncertain. The CDR3 sequence is 15 residues long. Between the trimmed V and J ends, which lost 0 bases and 0 bases, there was a span of 6 bases. Germline values: CDR1 SGHRS, CDR2 YFSETQ. The CDR3 reads CASSLEKPTNEKLFF. DNA of the CDR3: TGCGCCAGCAGCTTGGAAAAGCCAACTAATGAAAAACTGTTTTTT.

The chain couples TRBV6-5 to TRBJ1-5, with D possibly TRBD1 on 6 matching bases. V lost 7 bases and J lost 6, with 19 bases in between. Germline V gene data show CDR1 as MNHEY and CDR2 as SVGAGI. CDR3 length: 15 amino acids. CDR3 DNA: TGTGCCAGCAAGGAATCGGGGGGCTCGACTCAGCCCCAGCATTTT. This translates into CASKESGGSTQPQHF.

This chain links TRBV4-1 with TRBJ2-1; 8 positions match TRBD1. The CDR3 has 17 amino acids. The V segment lost 0 bases and the J segment 0 bases; nucleotides outside the gene matches: 4. CDR1 is MGHRA and CDR2 is YSYEKL in the germline V gene. The CDR3 loop reads CASSQDGQGSSYNEQFF. The CDR3 nucleotides read TGCGCCAGCAGCCAAGATGGACAGGGAAGCTCCTACAATGAGCAGTTCTTC.

This sequence joins TRBV6-1 and TRBJ2-1, with TRBD2 matching over 9 bases. The germline V gene encodes CDR1 MNHNS and CDR2 SASEGT. Trimming took 3 bases from V and 6 from J; bases not matched to a gene: 6. This CDR3 has 15 residues. CDR3 sequence reads: CASSEREGRINEQFF. Here the CDR3 DNA reads TGTGCCAGCAGTGAGCGGGAGGGCCGAATCAATGAGCAGTTCTTC.